The rows below give T cell receptor beta chains drawn from one sample of a study of beta chain features in type 1 diabetes. The protocol was immunoSEQ multiplex PCR, while the TCRdb copy is restricted to in-frame clones and leaves out a portion. The sample lists hundreds of thousands of clones; about 11% were seen once. Sequences were obtained from naive CD4+ T cells from blood. These receptor sequences come from a woman between 25 and 40 years old in good health. CDR3s include the opening cysteine and the closing phenylalanine or tryptophan. The D gene is left open where the match is weak. A row's size may be missing; if present it is once, few, many or a size class.

D,J,V,size,DNA,CDR3
TRBD1,TRBJ1-2,TRBV10-3,few,TGTGCCATCAGTGGGGGACAGACCGATGGCTACACCTTC,CAISGGQTDGYTF
TRBD2,TRBJ2-2,TRBV30,.,TGTGCCTGGAGTGTTGAGAGAGGGACTAGCGGGATGTGGAACACCGGGGAGCTGTTTTTT,CAWSVERGTSGMWNTGELFF
TRBD1,TRBJ2-1,TRBV9,few,TGTGCCAGCAGCAGGAGTACAGGGGGCCTTATCGATGAGCAGTTCTTC,CASSRSTGGLIDEQFF
.,TRBJ2-1,TRBV7-2,few,TGTGCCAGCAGCTCCCCCCCCCTGAGGTACAATGAGCAGTTCTTC,CASSSPPLRYNEQFF
.,TRBJ2-3,TRBV27,.,TGTGCCAGCAGTTTAGACTGGTTCACAGATACGCAGTATTTT,CASSLDWFTDTQYF
TRBD2,TRBJ2-1,TRBV7-9,.,TGTGCCAGCAGCCCTACTAGCGGGAGCTTTAATCTGGGATCCAATGAGCAGTTCTTC,CASSPTSGSFNLGSNEQFF
TRBD2,TRBJ2-3,TRBV11-2,.,TGTGCCAGCAGCTTCGAGGGAGCGGGAGCTGCAGATACGCAGTATTTT,CASSFEGAGAADTQYF
TRBD2,TRBJ2-1,TRBV7-3,few,TGTGCCAGCAGCTTAGTTGGGACTAGCGGCTACAATGAGCAGTTCTTC,CASSLVGTSGYNEQFF
TRBD1,TRBJ2-3,TRBV28,few,TGTGCCAGCACCGATCCAGGGGGCATGGCAGATACGCAGTATTTT,CASTDPGGMADTQYF
TRBD1,TRBJ2-2,TRBV15,.,TGTGCCACCAGCAGACGACAGGGGGGGTACTCGAACACCGGGGAGCTGTTTTTT,CATSRRQGGYSNTGELFF
.,TRBJ2-5,TRBV7-2,few,TGTGCCAGCAGCTTGGGGCACCACCAAGAGACCCAGTACTTC,CASSLGHHQETQYF
TRBD2,TRBJ2-5,TRBV29-1,.,TGCAGCGTTGGAGGGACTAGTTCATCCGCGGGAGAGACCCAGTACTTC,CSVGGTSSSAGETQYF
TRBD1,TRBJ2-7,TRBV28,.,TGTGCCAGCAGTTCCTGGACAGGGATCGAGCAGTACTTC,CASSSWTGIEQYF
TRBD2,TRBJ2-4,TRBV28,.,TGTGCCAGCAGCCGCGGAAAGAGCGGGGGGGTAGCCAAAAACATTCAGTACTTC,CASSRGKSGGVAKNIQYF
TRBD1,TRBJ2-7,TRBV11-2,.,TGTGCCAGCAGGGACACAGGGACAGGCTACGAGCAGTACTTC,CASRDTGTGYEQYF
TRBD1,TRBJ2-7,TRBV9,.,TGTGCCAGCAGCGTAGGGACAGGCCAACCCTACGAGCAGTACTTC,CASSVGTGQPYEQYF
.,TRBJ2-5,TRBV30,few,TGTGCCTGGGCGAAAGAGACCCAGTACTTC,CAWAKETQYF
.,TRBJ2-3,TRBV25-1,few,TGTGCCAGCACCCCTACGAGTAGAAGCACAGATACGCAGTATTTT,CASTPTSRSTDTQYF
TRBD2,TRBJ2-3,TRBV18,few,TGTGCCAGCTCACCGGGACTAGCGGACGATACGCAGTATTTT,CASSPGLADDTQYF
.,TRBJ2-1,TRBV18,.,TGTGCCAGCTCACCCGACAGCTCCTACAATGAGCAGTTCTTC,CASSPDSSYNEQFF
TRBD2,TRBJ2-7,TRBV5-5,.,TGTGCCAGCAGCTTGGCAGGGACTAGCGGGAGGGCCTTCTCCTACGAGCAGTACTTC,CASSLAGTSGRAFSYEQYF
.,TRBJ2-7,TRBV28,few,TGTGCCAGCAGTCTAACGACAGCCCCCTACGAGCAGTACTTC,CASSLTTAPYEQYF
.,TRBJ2-1,TRBV19,.,TGTGCCAGTAGTACACCATCAGGGTGGGGGTTCTTC,CASSTPSGWGFF
TRBD1,TRBJ2-7,TRBV25-1,.,TGTGCCAGCGGGACAGGGTTTGGCTACGAGCAGTACTTC,CASGTGFGYEQYF
.,TRBJ2-7,TRBV5-1,few,TGCGCCAGCAGCTTGACACTAGCCTACGAGCAGTACTTC,CASSLTLAYEQYF
.,TRBJ2-3,TRBV9,.,TGTGCCAGCAGCGTGACTCTGGAGCCAAGCACAGATACGCAGTATTTT,CASSVTLEPSTDTQYF